The 9 T cell receptor beta chains reported below all come from one sample, sequenced in a study of T cells in Graves' hyperthyroidism and ophthalmopathy. TCR beta CDR3 region amplification was performed from RNA transcripts. Using the HTBI primer set, a first-round RT-PCR was run on the TCR CDR3. TCRdb independently ran MiXCR on the multiplex PCR reads; one entry per CDR3 protein. The profile shows 600,000 to 850,000 distinct CDR3 sequences, around 20% of them singletons. Sequenced sample: blood. These receptors were taken from a woman in her forties or fifties with Graves' hyperthyroidism that later progressed to Graves' ophthalmopathy.

This clonotype has a count of ten or more. The V call is TRBV11-2, the J call TRBJ2-2; no clear D gene. This CDR3 region has 14 residues. Deletions cut 3 bases from V and 4 bases from J, with 9 bases between. In germline, CDR1 is SGHAT, CDR2 FQNNGV. The CDR3 coding sequence is TGTGCCAGCAGCTTGACCCGGATCACCGGGGAGCTGTTTTTT. This encodes CASSLTRITGELFF.

This clonotype was seen a few times. The J gene is TRBJ2-2, the V gene TRBV29-1, with D perhaps matching TRBD2 (7 bases). Germline CDR1 is SQVTM and CDR2 is ANQGSEA. With 0 bases removed from V and 7 bases from J, the gap between germline ends came to 15 bases. The CDR3 totals 15 residues. The CDR3 is CSVEDEWGGVGELFF. CDR3 nucleotides: TGCAGCGTTGAAGATGAGTGGGGGGGCGTCGGGGAGCTGTTTTTT.

CDR3 sequence: CASSLSIGRRDYGYTF. DNA for the CDR3: TGTGCCAGCAGTTTATCGATTGGCCGGAGGGACTATGGCTACACCTTC. The V and J genes are TRBV27 and TRBJ1-2, with D uncertain. This CDR3 contains 16 residues. V was clipped by 0 bases and J by 3 bases, with 14 bases between them. The germline CDR1 and CDR2 sequences are MNHEY and SMNVEV (reference sequence).

This clonotype was observed at least ten times. The chain employs TRBV20-1 and TRBJ1-1, with 7 bases matching TRBD1. Germline values: CDR1 DFQATT, CDR2 SNEGSKA (reference sequence). The V segment lost 3 bases and the J segment 0 bases; nucleotides outside the gene matches: 4. The CDR3 is made up of 14 amino acids. CDR3 coding DNA: TGCAGTGCTAGCCTCACAGGGGTGAACACTGAAGCTTTCTTT. Its protein product is CSASLTGVNTEAFF.

Ten or more counts support this clonotype. The rearrangement joins TRBV2 to TRBJ2-1; D remains ambiguous. The CDR3 length is 13 residues. V gave up 5 bases and J gave up 1 base, with 6 bases separating them. Germline V lookup: CDR1 SNHLY, CDR2 FYNNEI. DNA of the CDR3: TGTGCCAGCAGTTACGGATCCTACAATGAGCAGTTCTTC. Protein sequence: CASSYGSYNEQFF.

This clonotype was counted ten times or more. The rearrangement joins TRBV3-1 to TRBJ1-1; no firm D call. The CDR3 is made up of 15 amino acids. The germline CDR1 and CDR2 sequences are LGHDT and YNNKEL (reference sequence). V was clipped by 1 base and J by 1 base, with 10 bases between them. Written as DNA, the CDR3 is TGTGCCAGCAGCCAAGGAGGGCGGAGGAACACTGAAGCTTTCTTT. Amino acid sequence: CASSQGGRRNTEAFF.

At least ten counts were recorded for this clonotype. The chain employs TRBV7-6 and TRBJ2-7; weak D call: TRBD1 (7 bases). The CDR3 extends over 13 amino acids. The germline V gene encodes CDR1 SGHVS and CDR2 FNYEAQ. Deletions cut 5 bases from V and 6 bases from J, with 14 bases between. The CDR3: CASSPIQGGEQYF. In nucleotides, the CDR3 is TGTGCCAGCAGCCCAATCCAGGGGGGCGAGCAGTACTTC.

The rearrangement joins TRBV3-1 to TRBJ1-1, with unresolved D. Germline assignment: CDR1 LGHDT and CDR2 YNNKEL (reference sequence). V lost 5 bases and J lost 4, with 14 bases in between. The length of the CDR3 is 14 residues. CDR3 sequence reads: CASSFYTSGTEAFF. The CDR3 nucleotides are TGTGCCAGCAGCTTCTACACCTCCGGCACTGAAGCTTTCTTT. The whole variable domain, filled in from reference TRBV3-1 and TRBJ1-1, reads DTAVSQTPKYLVTQMGNDKSIKCEQNLGHDTMYWYKQDSKKFLKIMFSYNNKELIINETVPNRFSPKSPDKAHLNLHINSLELGDSAVYFCASSFYTSGTEAFFGQGTRLTVV.

This clonotype appeared many times. V usage is TRBV3-1 and J usage is TRBJ1-6; D not certain. Germline loops: CDR1 LGHDT, CDR2 YNNKEL (reference sequence). V was clipped by 3 bases and J by 7 bases, with 7 bases between them. The CDR3 is 13 amino acids. CDR3 coding DNA: TGTGCCAGCAGCCAGCTCACAAATTCACCCCTCCACTTT. Translated, it gives CASSQLTNSPLHF. Based on the CDR3 plus reference TRBV3-1 and TRBJ1-6, the full variable domain is DTAVSQTPKYLVTQMGNDKSIKCEQNLGHDTMYWYKQDSKKFLKIMFSYNNKELIINETVPNRFSPKSPDKAHLNLHINSLELGDSAVYFCASSQLTNSPLHFGNGTRLTVT.